The rows below give T cell receptor beta chains drawn from one sample of a study of beta chain features in type 1 diabetes. Sequencing was performed with immunoSEQ multiplex PCR; in TCRdb, only in-frame clones are kept and a portion is missing. The sample records around 240,000 clones, 16% being singletons. Sequenced input: naive CD4+ T cells from blood. Receptors were obtained from a man in his thirties or forties with type 1 diabetes. The CDR3 runs from the conserved cysteine through the conserved F or W. Fields, in order: CDR3 length, V gene, clone size, J gene, D gene, CDR3 DNA, CDR3 protein. The D gene is left open where the match is weak. Some rows mark clone size as missing; the rest say once, few, many or name a class of expanded clone.

>13|TRBV29-1|few|TRBJ2-2|.
TGCAGCGTTGAAAGGCAGAACACCGGGGAGCTGTTTTTT
CSVERQNTGELFF
>11|TRBV29-1|.|TRBJ1-1|.
TGCAGCGGACACCAGGTCACTGAAGCTTTCTTT
CSGHQVTEAFF
>15|TRBV5-4|.|TRBJ1-1|TRBD1
TGTGCCAGCAGCTCACCAATCACAGGGGGCACTGAAGCTTTCTTT
CASSSPITGGTEAFF
>14|TRBV2|.|TRBJ2-1|.
TGTGCCAGCAGTGAATCCGACAGGTACAATGAGCAGTTCTTC
CASSESDRYNEQFF
>12|TRBV5-1|.|TRBJ2-3|.
TGCGCCAGCAGCTCAATAACAGATACGCAGTATTTT
CASSSITDTQYF
>15|TRBV6-5|.|TRBJ2-7|TRBD1
TGTGCCAGCAGTTACAGCGGACAGGGAGCCTACGAGCAGTACTTC
CASSYSGQGAYEQYF
>17|TRBV13|.|TRBJ2-1|TRBD2
TGTGCCAGCAGCTTAGTCCCGGGAGGAGCGGCCTACAATGAGCAGTTCTTC
CASSLVPGGAAYNEQFF
>15|TRBV27|.|TRBJ2-4|TRBD2
TGTGCCAGCAGTACTAGCGGGAAGCCCAAAAACATTCAGTACTTC
CASSTSGKPKNIQYF
>13|TRBV28|few|TRBJ2-1|.
TGTGCCAGCAGATGGACAGCTGACAATGAGCAGTTCTTC
CASRWTADNEQFF
>11|TRBV20-1|.|TRBJ2-7|TRBD1
TGCAGTGCGCCGGGGACAGTGAGGCAGTACTTC
CSAPGTVRQYF
>11|TRBV27|.|TRBJ2-1|.
TGTGCCAGCAGTCTCTACAATGAGCAGTTCTTC
CASSLYNEQFF
>16|TRBV6-5|few|TRBJ2-7|TRBD1
TGTGCCAGCAGTTACTCGATACGGGACAGGGGCCTCGAGCAGTACTTC
CASSYSIRDRGLEQYF
>13|TRBV10-3|.|TRBJ2-1|.
TGTGCCATCAGTGAGTCGTCCGGCAATGAGCAGTTCTTC
CAISESSGNEQFF
>13|TRBV30|.|TRBJ2-1|.
TGTGCCTGGACTAGGAGCTCCTACAATGAGCAGTTCTTC
CAWTRSSYNEQFF
>10|TRBV29-1|few|TRBJ2-7|.
TGCAGCGTTGACGGCGGGCGAGAGTACTTC
CSVDGGREYF
>15|TRBV6-4|.|TRBJ2-3|.
TGTGCCAGCAGTGCCAGGTGGGAGATCACAGATACGCAGTATTTT
CASSARWEITDTQYF
>12|TRBV29-1|.|TRBJ2-3|.
TGCAGCGTTGCCCGTCCCCTGGACTTGCAGTATTTT
CSVARPLDLQYF
>13|TRBV30|.|TRBJ1-2|.
TGTGCCTGGAGTGGGACGGGCATCTATGGCTACACCTTC
CAWSGTGIYGYTF
>15|TRBV14|.|TRBJ1-1|.
TGTGCCAGCAGCCCGACAGTATGGATGAACACTGAAGCTTTCTTT
CASSPTVWMNTEAFF
>13|TRBV4-1|.|TRBJ1-5|.
TGCGCCAGCAGCCAAGTTCTTATCGAGCCCCAGCATTTT
CASSQVLIEPQHF
>14|TRBV29-1|.|TRBJ2-5|.
TGCAGCGTCCGAAGTAGGGGCCGACAAGAGACCCAGTACTTC
CSVRSRGRQETQYF
>14|TRBV28|.|TRBJ2-5|.
TGTGCCAGCAGTTTACTGGCGGGCCAAGAGACCCAGTACTTC
CASSLLAGQETQYF
>12|TRBV14|few|TRBJ1-2|.
TGTGCCAGCAGCCAGCAGGCATATGGCTACACCTTC
CASSQQAYGYTF
>12|TRBV29-1|few|TRBJ2-5|.
TGCAGCGTGACAGGAGCCCAAGAGACCCAGTACTTC
CSVTGAQETQYF
>14|TRBV4-2|few|TRBJ2-7|.
TGTGCCAGCAGCCAGAAGCAGAATTCCTACGAGCAGTACTTC
CASSQKQNSYEQYF
>12|TRBV9|.|TRBJ1-4|.
TGTGCCAGCAGACCCGGCCAATATCAACTGTTTTTT
CASRPGQYQLFF
>19|TRBV9|.|TRBJ2-6|.
TGTGCCAGCAGCGTAGCTGCGAAGGGGATTAGCTCTGGGGCCAACGTCCTGACTTTC
CASSVAAKGISSGANVLTF
>14|TRBV4-1|.|TRBJ2-7|TRBD1
TGCGCCAGCAGCCAGCAGGACAGGACCTACGAGCAGTACTTC
CASSQQDRTYEQYF
>15|TRBV11-2|few|TRBJ2-7|TRBD1
TGTGCCAGCAGCTTCACAGGGGGCTCTCTCGACGAGCAGTACTTC
CASSFTGGSLDEQYF
>15|TRBV27|few|TRBJ2-5|TRBD2
TGTGCCAGCAGCCCTAGCGGGAGGGCCCAGGAGACCCAGTACTTC
CASSPSGRAQETQYF
>14|TRBV7-2|few|TRBJ2-1|TRBD2
TGTGCCAGCAGCCGGACTAGCTCGGTCAATGAGCAGTTCTTC
CASSRTSSVNEQFF
>14|TRBV13|.|TRBJ2-7|.
TGTGCCAGCAGCTTCCGACGGGGGACCTACGAGCAGTACTTC
CASSFRRGTYEQYF
>17|TRBV5-6|.|TRBJ2-6|.
TGTGCCAGCAGCTTGGGCAGGTTAGACTCTGGGGCCAACGTCCTGACTTTC
CASSLGRLDSGANVLTF
>14|TRBV30|.|TRBJ1-5|.
TGTGCCTGGAGGACGCCCGGGAGCAATCAGCCCCAGCATTTT
CAWRTPGSNQPQHF
>16|TRBV10-3|few|TRBJ2-7|.
TGTGCCATCAGTGAGTCACTAGCCCGGAGCTCCTACGAGCAGTACTTC
CAISESLARSSYEQYF
>14|TRBV29-1|.|TRBJ2-3|TRBD2
TGCAGCGCAGGGACTAGCGGGAGAGTCGGTACGCAGTATTTT
CSAGTSGRVGTQYF
>16|TRBV7-3|.|TRBJ2-5|TRBD1
TGTGCCAGCAGCCGTACCGGGACAGGGTTACGGGAGACCCAGTACTTC
CASSRTGTGLRETQYF
>15|TRBV7-9|.|TRBJ2-1|TRBD2
TGTGCCAGCAGCTTAATCGCGGGGGCCTACAATGAGCAGTTCTTC
CASSLIAGAYNEQFF
>15|TRBV15|few|TRBJ2-7|.
TGTGCCACCAGCAGAGATCTGGGGACGAGTTACGAGCAGTACTTC
CATSRDLGTSYEQYF
>12|TRBV21-1|.|TRBJ2-5|.
TGTGCCAGCACTCTGGGAGTGGAGACCCAGTACTTC
CASTLGVETQYF
>14|TRBV28|few|TRBJ2-7|.
TGTGCCACCAGGGGTTGGGGGATTCACTACGAGCAGTACTTC
CATRGWGIHYEQYF
>15|TRBV10-3|few|TRBJ2-7|.
TGTGCCATCAGTGGGCAAGCCGCAAATGGATACGAGCAGTACTTC
CAISGQAANGYEQYF
>13|TRBV12-5|few|TRBJ2-3|.
TGTGCTAGTATGCAGGCTGGCACAGATACGCAGTATTTT
CASMQAGTDTQYF
>12|TRBV4-1|few|TRBJ2-1|.
TGCGCCAGCAGCCAACTGGGGAATGAGCAGTTCTTC
CASSQLGNEQFF
>12|TRBV18|few|TRBJ1-4|.
TGTGCCAGCTCACCTGTAACAGGCGAACTGTTTTTT
CASSPVTGELFF
>13|TRBV29-1|.|TRBJ1-1|.
TGCAGCGTTGAGCGGGAACTGAACACTGAAGCTTTCTTT
CSVERELNTEAFF
>14|TRBV19|few|TRBJ2-3|.
TGTGCCAGTAGTATAGGAATAGGCACAGATACGCAGTATTTT
CASSIGIGTDTQYF
>13|TRBV30|.|TRBJ1-5|.
TGTGCCTGGAGTGTAACAGGGAATCAGCCCCAGCATTTT
CAWSVTGNQPQHF
>13|TRBV9|.|TRBJ2-5|.
TGTGCCAGCAGCACCCTGGATCAAGAGACCCAGTACTTC
CASSTLDQETQYF
>14|TRBV9|.|TRBJ2-5|.
TGTGCCAGCAGCGCCCACGGCAGCCAAGAGACCCAGTACTTC
CASSAHGSQETQYF